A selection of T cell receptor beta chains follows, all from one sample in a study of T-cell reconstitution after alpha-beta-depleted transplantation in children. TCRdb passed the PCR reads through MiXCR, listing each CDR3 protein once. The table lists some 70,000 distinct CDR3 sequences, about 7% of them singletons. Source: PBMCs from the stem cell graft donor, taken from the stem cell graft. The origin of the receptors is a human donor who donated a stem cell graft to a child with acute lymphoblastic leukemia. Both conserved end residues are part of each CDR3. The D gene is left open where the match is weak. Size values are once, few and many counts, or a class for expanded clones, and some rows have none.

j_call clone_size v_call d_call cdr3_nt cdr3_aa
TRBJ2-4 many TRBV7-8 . TGTGCCAGCAGCTTAGTCAGCCCAAACATTCAGTACTTC CASSLVSPNIQYF
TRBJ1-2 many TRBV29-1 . TGCAGCGCCCACTCGGTGGGGAAGGACGGAGGCTACACCTTC CSAHSVGKDGGYTF
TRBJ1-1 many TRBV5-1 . TGCGCCAGCAGCTCCTCAGGGGCCCAGGGGACTTTCTTT CASSSSGAQGTFF
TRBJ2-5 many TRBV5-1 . TGCGCCAGCAGCCGGCGGACCGATTGGGAGACCCAGTACTTC CASSRRTDWETQYF
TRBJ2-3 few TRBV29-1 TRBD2 TGCAGCGGGAATCTAGCGGGAGTAACAGATACGCAGTATTTT CSGNLAGVTDTQYF
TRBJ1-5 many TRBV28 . TGTGCCAGCAGTTCCTACGGGCCCGATCAGCCCCAGCATTTT CASSSYGPDQPQHF
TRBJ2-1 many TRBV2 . TGTGCCAGCTTATTGGTCAATGAGCAGTTCTTC CASLLVNEQFF
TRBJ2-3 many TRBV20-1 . TGCAGTGCTAGTGAAGGGGTAGATACGCAGTATTTT CSASEGVDTQYF
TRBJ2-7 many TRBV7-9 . TGTGCCAGCAGCTTTAGGGAGGGGGTCCCTACCTACGAGCAGTACTTC CASSFREGVPTYEQYF
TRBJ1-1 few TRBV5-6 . TGTGCCAGCAGCTCCCGGGGATTTGAAAGAGCTTTCTTT CASSSRGFERAFF
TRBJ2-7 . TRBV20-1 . TGCAGTGCTAGCGGAGGCAACTCCTATGAGCAGTACTTC CSASGGNSYEQYF
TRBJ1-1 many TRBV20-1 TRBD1 TGCAGTGCTAACAGGGGGAACACTGAAGCTTTCTTT CSANRGNTEAFF
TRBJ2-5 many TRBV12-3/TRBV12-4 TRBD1 TGTGCCAGCAGTCGGGACAGGGGAAAAGAGACCCAGTACTTC CASSRDRGKETQYF
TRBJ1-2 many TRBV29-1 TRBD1 TGCAGCGGGTGGGACAGGGCCCTAGTTGGGGATGGCTACACCTTC CSGWDRALVGDGYTF
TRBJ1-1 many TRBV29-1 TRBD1 TGCAGCGTCGCGGACAGGACGGGGGCTGAAGCTTTCTTT CSVADRTGAEAFF
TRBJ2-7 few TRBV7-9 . TGTGCCAGCAGCTTAGGGACAGCCGCCCCCTACGAGCAGTACTTC CASSLGTAAPYEQYF
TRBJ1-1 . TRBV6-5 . TGTGCCAGCAGTTACGTCGGACAGATTGAAGCTTTCTTT CASSYVGQIEAFF
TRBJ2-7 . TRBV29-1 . TGCAGCGTTGTGAACGGGTACGAGCAGTACTTC CSVVNGYEQYF